The rows below give T cell receptor beta chains drawn from one sample of a study of blood T cell repertoires in COVID-19. The data were produced by immunoSEQ multiplex PCR, yet TCRdb's version contains in-frame clones alone and is incomplete. Among about 140,000 clones, 87% were seen once, and the ten largest hold roughly 12%. The material sequenced was PBMCs or T cells enriched from blood (not recorded which). These receptors were collected from a man aged 55 to 70 who had recovered from COVID-19. CDR3s include the opening cysteine and the closing phenylalanine or tryptophan. The D gene is left open where the match is weak. Clone sizes are given selectively: once, few, many, or a class where the clone is expanded.

TRBJ2-2	once	TRBV27	TRBD2	CASSWGLGRTGELFF	TGTGCCAGCAGCTGGGGACTAGGTCGCACCGGGGAGCTGTTTTTT
TRBJ2-1	NA	TRBV7-9	NA	CASSLNPINEQFF	TGTGCCAGCAGCTTAAACCCTATCAATGAGCAGTTCTTC
TRBJ2-3	NA	TRBV4-1	NA	CASNLGVGSASDTQYF	TGCGCCAGCAACCTAGGGGTCGGGAGCGCTTCTGATACGCAGTATTTT
TRBJ2-5	NA	TRBV5-4	NA	CASSRGGFQETQYF	TGTGCCAGCAGCCGAGGAGGTTTCCAAGAGACCCAGTACTTC
TRBJ1-1	NA	TRBV27	TRBD1	CASSRTGLTEAFF	TGTGCCAGCAGTCGGACAGGTTTGACTGAAGCTTTCTTT
TRBJ1-2	NA	TRBV12-3/TRBV12-4	NA	CASDYGSIYGYTF	TGTGCCAGCGACTATGGAAGCATCTATGGCTACACCTTC
TRBJ1-2	NA	TRBV3-1/TRBV3-2	TRBD1	CASSYRQGAGYGYTF	TGTGCCAGCAGTTACAGACAGGGGGCAGGCTATGGCTACACCTTC
TRBJ2-1	NA	TRBV30	TRBD1	CASGGQEGDEQFF	TGTGCCTCAGGGGGCCAAGAGGGCGATGAGCAGTTCTTC
TRBJ1-1	NA	TRBV3-1/TRBV3-2	TRBD1	CASSRDRVWTEAFF	TGTGCCAGCAGTCGGGACAGGGTGTGGACTGAAGCTTTCTTT
TRBJ2-6	NA	TRBV13	NA	CASSSFFSGANVLTF	TGTGCCAGCAGCTCTTTCTTCTCTGGGGCCAACGTCCTGACTTTC
TRBJ2-2	NA	TRBV6-5	NA	CASGRRNTGELFF	TGTGCCAGCGGGAGGAGAAACACCGGGGAGCTGTTTTTT
TRBJ2-2	NA	TRBV10-3	NA	CAISGPKGTGELFF	TGTGCCATCAGTGGACCGAAGGGGACCGGGGAGCTGTTTTTT
TRBJ1-3	NA	TRBV15	NA	CATSSSGRGNTIYF	TGTGCCACCAGCAGTTCAGGGCGAGGAAACACCATATATTTT
TRBJ1-1	NA	TRBV3-1/TRBV3-2	TRBD1	CASSLRDRVGAFF	TGTGCCAGCAGCCTCCGGGACAGGGTGGGGGCTTTCTTT
TRBJ2-5	NA	TRBV3-1/TRBV3-2	NA	CASSHDPVLYQETQYF	TGTGCCAGCAGCCACGATCCGGTGCTGTACCAAGAGACCCAGTACTTC
TRBJ1-5	NA	TRBV6-6	NA	CASSAGGVNQPQHF	TGTGCCAGCAGTGCGGGGGGGGTTAATCAGCCCCAGCATTTT
TRBJ1-1	NA	TRBV28	NA	CASIERVGFLNTEAFF	TGTGCCAGTATAGAGAGGGTTGGTTTTCTGAACACTGAAGCTTTCTTT
TRBJ1-5	once	TRBV6-5	NA	CASSSSGNPGEHF	TGTGCCAGCAGTTCCTCAGGCAATCCCGGAGAGCATTTT
TRBJ2-2	NA	TRBV24-1	NA	CATSDPRVGFSGELFF	TGTGCCACCAGTGATCCCCGGGTTGGGTTTTCCGGGGAGCTGTTTTTT
TRBJ1-1	NA	TRBV27	TRBD1	CASGGDRGTEAFF	TGTGCCAGCGGGGGGGACAGGGGCACTGAAGCTTTCTTT